Detailed here is one TCR beta chain. No antigen is known for it. This entry comes from a study of lymphopenia after photon versus proton radiotherapy. The CDR3 runs 14 residues. V lost 1 base and J 4 bases, leaving 10 bases between the germline ends. Germline assignment: CDR1 LNHDA and CDR2 SQIVND (reference sequence). The table came from immunoSEQ multiplex PCR; TCRdb's copy has only in-frame clones and leaves some out. The data hold just under 3,000 clones, with approximately 94% observed a single time. Study-wide results and limits: In patients who died, overall survival fell as post-nadir TCR diversity dropped more. Relative stability marked proton patients; photon patients lost diversity and naive cells. Post-nadir diversity loss with photons came from oligoclonal expansion, particularly CD8+ Temra cells.

V and J are TRBV19 and TRBJ1-2; D is unresolved. This specimen was peripheral blood, taken from a patient treated with photon-based radiotherapy. The TCR was taken from a woman between 65 and 79 years old with pancreatic cancer. CDR3 sequence: CASSIGDGSYGYTF. CDR3 DNA sequence: TGTGCCAGTAGTATAGGAGACGGAAGCTATGGCTACACCTTC.